Listed here are 32 T cell receptor beta chains from one sample, sequenced in a study of CDR3 diversity in severe acne. Using its own MiXCR run on the PCR reads, TCRdb lists one record per CDR3 protein. The sample contains 84,000 or so distinct CDR3 sequences, roughly 52% of which appear only once. Sequencing was performed on blood. The source is a male donor in good health, serving as a control.

V is TRBV12-3 or TRBV12-4 and J is TRBJ1-1, with unresolved D. V shed 1 base and J shed 8 bases, with 8 bases lying between them. CDR3 length equals 12 residues. This chain's CDR3 is CASSLGESEAFF. CDR3 bases: TGTGCCAGCAGTTTAGGTGAATCCGAAGCTTTCTTT.

CDR3 loop: CSGRSSTDTQYF. CDR3 in DNA: TGCAGCGGACGGAGTAGCACAGATACGCAGTATTTT. The chain uses TRBV29-1 and TRBJ2-3; D gene uncertain. V shed 7 bases and J shed 0 bases, with 8 bases lying between them. CDR3 length equals 12 residues. Germline V lookup: CDR1 SQVTM, CDR2 ANQGSEA.

The J gene is TRBJ1-2, the V gene TRBV12-3 or TRBV12-4; D remains ambiguous. CDR3 length: 13 amino acids. Trimming took off 2 bases at V and 12 bases at J, with 16 bases between the two ends. The CDR3 DNA reads TGTGCCAGCAGTTTATCCGGGAGGGAAGGGAACACCTTC. This sequence encodes CASSLSGREGNTF.

This chain joins TRBV20-1 and TRBJ1-2; TRBD1 might be the D (6 bases). The CDR3 extends over 12 amino acids. CDR1 and CDR2 (germline): DFQATT, SNEGSKA (reference sequence). The ends were cut back, 5 bases at V and 8 bases at J, with 15 bases in the middle. The CDR3 spells CSAPRPGVGYTF. In nucleotides, the CDR3 is TGCAGTGCTCCCAGACCAGGGGTCGGCTACACCTTC.

The chain links TRBV10-3 to TRBJ2-5; 8 bases match TRBD2. V was clipped by 8 bases and J by 5 bases; unmatched bases: 7. Germline CDR1 and CDR2: ENHRY and SYGVKD. This CDR3 spans 13 amino acids. This CDR3 reads CAIWPGGRETQYF. The CDR3 DNA reads as TGTGCCATCTGGCCCGGCGGGAGGGAGACCCAGTACTTC.

The V call is TRBV6-6, the J call TRBJ2-6, with no clear D. Trimming took 4 bases from V and 0 from J, leaving 16 bases between them. This CDR3 spans 18 amino acids. CDR1 and CDR2 from the germline V gene are MNHNY and SVGAGI (reference sequence). The DNA of the CDR3 is TGTGCCAGCAGTTCGGGTCAGATCTCTTACTCTGGGGCCAACGTCCTGACTTTC. This translates into CASSSGQISYSGANVLTF.

This clonotype was seen only once. V gene TRBV20-1 combines with J gene TRBJ2-7, with 12 bases that match TRBD2. The CDR3 is 16 amino acids. Germline CDR1 is DFQATT and CDR2 is SNEGSKA (reference sequence). V shed 5 bases, J shed 5 bases, and the junction held 13 bases outside the gene matches. CDR3 sequence reads: CSALWTSGMREDEQYF. CDR3 nucleotides: TGCAGTGCTTTATGGACTAGCGGGATGAGAGAGGACGAGCAGTACTTC.

J is TRBJ1-6 and V is TRBV7-3, with D hard to call. The CDR3 runs to 14 residues. Germline V gene sequence: CDR1 SGHTA, CDR2 FQGTGA. V was cut by 1 base and J by 6 bases, with 7 bases left in between. DNA of the CDR3: TGTGCCAGCAGCTTAAGTGGCCCTAATTCACCCCTCCACTTT. It specifies CASSLSGPNSPLHF.

This clonotype came up a few times. The V call is TRBV6-5, the J call TRBJ2-7, with 8 bases fitting TRBD1. The CDR3 totals 14 residues. The V and J ends lost 5 bases and 1 base, in that order; junction bases with no gene match: 4. CDR1 MNHEY and CDR2 SVGAGI come from the germline V gene. The CDR3 protein is CASSRDRQSYEQYF. As DNA, the CDR3 is TGTGCCAGCAGTAGGGACAGGCAATCCTACGAGCAGTACTTC.

The sample holds many counts of this clonotype. The chain employs TRBV6-5 and TRBJ2-7; a weak D match, TRBD1 (6 bases). V shed 4 bases and J shed 4 bases, with 14 bases lying between them. CDR1 MNHEY and CDR2 SVGAGI come from the germline V gene. The CDR3 totals 14 residues. CDR3 loop: CASSLGGAEYEQYF. DNA of the CDR3: TGTGCCAGCAGTTTAGGGGGAGCAGAATACGAGCAGTACTTC.

The genes are TRBV6-1 and TRBJ1-1; D perhaps matches TRBD1 (6 bases). The germline gives CDR1 MNHNS, CDR2 SASEGT. This CDR3 has 14 amino acids. V was shortened by 4 bases and J by 3 bases, with 12 bases between the two germline ends. CDR3 loop: CASSATGWYTEAFF. CDR3 coding DNA: TGTGCCAGCAGTGCCACAGGGTGGTACACTGAAGCTTTCTTT.

CDR3 amino acids: CASSELRDGKNSPLHF. The DNA for the CDR3 is TGTGCCAGCAGTGAATTAAGGGACGGCAAAAATTCACCCCTCCACTTT. J is TRBJ1-6 and V is TRBV25-1, with D tentatively TRBD1 (5 bases). The CDR3 is 16 residues long. Trimming removed 1 base from V and 7 bases from J, with 14 bases in between. The germline V gene encodes CDR1 MGHDK and CDR2 SYGVNS. The full variable domain, completed using reference TRBV25-1 and TRBJ1-6, is EADIYQTPRYLVIGTGKKITLECSQTMGHDKMYWYQQDPGMELHLIHYSYGVNSTEKGDLSSESTVSRIRTEHFPLTLESARPSHTSQYLCASSELRDGKNSPLHFGNGTRLTVT.

This chain links TRBV19 with TRBJ1-2; maybe TRBD1 (5 bases). In germline, CDR1 is LNHDA, CDR2 SQIVND (reference sequence). The CDR3 spans 14 residues. Trimming stripped 4 bases from V and 3 bases from J, with 12 bases between. In DNA form, the CDR3 reads TGTGCCAGTAGTACACTTTTAGGGGACTATGGCTACACCTTC. It specifies CASSTLLGDYGYTF. Full variable domain (rest looked up from reference TRBV19 and TRBJ1-2): DGGITQSPKYLFRKEGQNVTLSCEQNLNHDAMYWYRQDPGQGLRLIYYSQIVNDFQKGDIAEGYSVSREKKESFPLTVTSAQKNPTAFYLCASSTLLGDYGYTFGSGTRLTVV.

This clonotype was counted at least ten times. This rearrangement joins TRBV20-1 to TRBJ2-7; TRBD1 matches at 8 bases. J was trimmed by 2 bases and V by 2 bases; bases with no gene match: 5. The germline V gene has CDR1 DFQATT and CDR2 SNEGSKA (reference sequence). The CDR3 spans 14 residues. This chain's CDR3 is CSARKTGVTYEQYF. The DNA of the CDR3 is TGCAGTGCTAGAAAGACAGGGGTAACCTACGAGCAGTACTTC.

Remarks on this clonotype: A much larger clone differs by one base, so this may be a read error. The chain is built from TRBV29-1 and TRBJ2-7, with 11 bases fitting TRBD2. The junction had 2 bases not matched to a gene; V was cut back by 7 bases and J by 3 bases. In germline, CDR1 is SQVTM, CDR2 ANQGSEA. The CDR3 consists of 12 residues. CDR3: CSAGTSGYEQYF. CDR3 nucleotides: TGCAGCGCCGGGACTAGCGGCTACGAGCAGTACTTC.

This clonotype was recorded only once. The chain recombines TRBV19 with TRBJ2-7, with D tentatively TRBD1 or TRBD2 (5 bases each). CDR3 length: 15 amino acids. In germline, CDR1 is LNHDA, CDR2 SQIVND (reference sequence). The V gene lost 3 bases and the J gene lost 0 bases, with 12 bases spanning the gap. CDR3 bases: TGTGCCAGTAGTATCTCGGGGCGAGGCTCCTACGAGCAGTACTTC. Translating it yields CASSISGRGSYEQYF.

The rearrangement links TRBV12-5 to TRBJ1-6; D gene ambiguous. Trimming removed 6 bases from V and 7 bases from J, with 10 bases in between. This CDR3 has 13 residues. Germline CDR1 is LGHNT and CDR2 is FRNRAP. The CDR3 DNA reads as TGTGCTAGTGGCCCCAATCACAATTCACCCCTCCACTTT. This translates into CASGPNHNSPLHF.

This clonotype has ten or more counts. This chain uses TRBV6-5 with TRBJ2-5; the match to TRBD1 covers 8 bases. CDR1 is MNHEY and CDR2 is SVGAGI in the germline V gene. V trimming: 4 bases; J trimming: 4 bases; junction bases outside the gene matches: 8. This CDR3 has 15 residues. CDR3 DNA: TGTGCCAGCAGTTTTGGACAGGGTCGGGGAGAGACCCAGTACTTC. This sequence encodes CASSFGQGRGETQYF.

This clonotype appeared a few times. The chain employs TRBV25-1 and TRBJ2-5, with 9 bases lining up with TRBD1. Germline V CDR1 and CDR2: MGHDK, SYGVNS. There are 15 residues in the CDR3. Germline trimming cut 0 bases from V and 5 bases from J; bases unmatched to any gene: 4. The CDR3 loop reads CASSEYRQGGETQYF. DNA for the CDR3: TGTGCCAGCAGTGAATATCGACAGGGGGGCGAGACCCAGTACTTC. The full variable domain, completed using reference TRBV25-1 and TRBJ2-5, is EADIYQTPRYLVIGTGKKITLECSQTMGHDKMYWYQQDPGMELHLIHYSYGVNSTEKGDLSSESTVSRIRTEHFPLTLESARPSHTSQYLCASSEYRQGGETQYFGPGTRLLVL.

This chain uses TRBV29-1 with TRBJ2-5, with D uncertain. V gave up 5 bases and J gave up 5 bases, with 9 bases separating them. The CDR3 extends over 11 amino acids. Germline V gene data show CDR1 as SQVTM and CDR2 as ANQGSEA. As DNA, the CDR3 is TGCAGCGTTTATGGTGGCGAGACCCAGTACTTC. The encoded protein is CSVYGGETQYF.

The V gene is TRBV7-3, the J gene TRBJ2-3; D not certain. The germline V gene has CDR1 SGHTA and CDR2 FQGTGA. This CDR3 has 13 amino acids. Trimming pared 0 bases from V and 4 bases from J, leaving 5 bases between. The CDR3 bases are TGTGCCAGCAGCTTAACCGAGGCAGATACGCAGTATTTT. This sequence encodes CASSLTEADTQYF.

This chain's CDR3 is CASSQVGRVADTQYF. Written as DNA, the CDR3 is TGCGCCAGCAGCCAAGTCGGGAGGGTTGCAGATACGCAGTATTTT. The chain links TRBV4-1 to TRBJ2-2; 8 bases align to TRBD2. The J call may not be correct, given that the DNA end is closer to TRBJ2-3. The length of the CDR3 is 15 residues. The germline V gene has CDR1 MGHRA and CDR2 YSYEKL.

The rearrangement uses TRBV5-1 and TRBJ2-5; TRBD1 agrees at 8 bases. The CDR3 has 15 amino acids. The J segment lost 5 bases and the V segment lost 2 bases, leaving 8 bases of the junction unmatched. Germline values: CDR1 SGHRS, CDR2 YFSETQ. The CDR3 region has the DNA TGCGCCAGCAGCTTACATGGACAGGGCCGTGAGACCCAGTACTTC. It yields the protein CASSLHGQGRETQYF.

Concerning this clonotype itself: This may arise from a read error, as a much more abundant clone is one base away. V and J are TRBV27 and TRBJ2-7, with D unresolved. The CDR3 has 14 residues. Per the germline V gene, CDR1 is MNHEY and CDR2 is SMNVEV (reference sequence). The CDR3 region is CASSLNRAAYGQYF. The CDR3 region has the DNA TGTGCCAGCAGTTTAAATCGGGCAGCCTACGGGCAGTACTTC.

This clonotype has at least ten counts. The chain combines TRBV6-1 with TRBJ1-5, with D perhaps TRBD1 (6 bases). The CDR3 runs to 17 residues. Trimming pared 2 bases from V and 1 base from J, leaving 15 bases between. Per the germline V gene, CDR1 is MNHNS and CDR2 is SASEGT. The CDR3 loop reads CASSEWGLTLSNQPQHF. The CDR3 nucleotides are TGTGCCAGCAGTGAATGGGGGCTGACCCTAAGCAATCAGCCCCAGCATTTT.

Comments on this clonotype: One junction end disagrees with the germline gene, perhaps due to a read error. The chain joins TRBV24-1 to TRBJ2-7; the D gene could be TRBD1 or TRBD2 (5 bases each). The CDR3 is 16 amino acids. Germline loops: CDR1 KGHDR, CDR2 SFDVKD. The CDR3 is CASSLFSVMGTAGQYF. CDR3 nucleotides: TGTGCCAGCAGTTTATTTAGCGTGATGGGGACCGCTGGGCAGTACTTC.

This clonotype was seen just once. The chain has TRBV6-2 or TRBV6-3 and TRBJ2-1; D gene uncertain. The length of the CDR3 is 16 residues. Between the trimmed V and J ends, which lost 0 bases and 0 bases, there was a span of 9 bases. The germline CDR1 and CDR2 sequences are MNHEY and SVGEGT. In nucleotides, the CDR3 is TGTGCCAGCAGTTACTCTCGGACCGGCTCCTACAATGAGCAGTTCTTC. Amino acids: CASSYSRTGSYNEQFF.

In this sample, this clonotype turned up a few times. The chain combines TRBV24-1 with TRBJ2-5; 11 bases agree with TRBD1. Germline lookup yields CDR1 KGHDR and CDR2 SFDVKD. J lost 2 bases, V lost 5 bases, and 6 bases had no gene match. The CDR3 is 16 amino acids. The chain's CDR3 is CATSARTGGQQETQYF. CDR3 DNA sequence: TGTGCCACCAGTGCCCGGACAGGGGGCCAACAAGAGACCCAGTACTTC.

On this clonotype itself: Sequence at one end of the junction differs from germline and may be a read error. V is TRBV10-3 and J is TRBJ1-2; D might be TRBD1 (6 bases). CDR3 length: 14 amino acids. Germline V gene sequence: CDR1 ENHRY, CDR2 SYGVKD. Here the CDR3 DNA reads TGTGCCATCACTGAGGACAGAGCCCTCTATGGCTACACCTTC. It codes for CAITEDRALYGYTF.

The rearrangement uses TRBV19 and TRBJ2-2; 10 nucleotides align to TRBD1. Looked up from germline, CDR1 is LNHDA and CDR2 is SQIVND (reference sequence). The J segment lost 2 bases and the V segment lost 6 bases, leaving 6 bases of the junction unmatched. The CDR3 is made up of 16 amino acids. Here the CDR3 DNA reads TGTGCCAGTAGAAACCGGGACAGGGGTAACACCGGGGAGCTGTTTTTT. Its protein is CASRNRDRGNTGELFF.

The sample holds many counts of this clonotype. V is TRBV6-6 and J is TRBJ1-1; D is unresolved. The CDR3 extends over 12 amino acids. CDR1 is MNHNY, CDR2 SVGAGI, per germline (reference sequence). V shed 10 bases and J shed 7 bases, with 16 bases lying between them. CDR3 bases: TGTGCCACCTCGGAGGGTCCCGTTGAAGCTTTCTTT. Its protein product is CATSEGPVEAFF.

The gene calls are TRBV6-1 and TRBJ2-5; D is unclear. Germline-derived CDR1 and CDR2 are MNHNS and SASEGT. CDR3 size: 13 residues. V was shortened by 3 bases and J by 7 bases, with 12 bases between the two germline ends. The CDR3 is CASSDFLLGTQYF. The CDR3 nucleotides are TGTGCCAGCAGTGATTTTCTCTTGGGGACCCAGTACTTC.